The rows below give T cell receptor beta chains drawn from one sample of a study of human T cells and chemical hapten exposure. TCRdb re-analysed the RACE reads in MiXCR, keeping a single row per CDR3 protein. The repertoire includes fewer than 50,000 distinct CDR3 sequences, around 7.6% of them detected once, and 1.3% sits in the top ten. The source was whole blood, collected in connection with sensitization to the hapten diphenylcyclopropenone (DPC). These receptors all come from a woman aged 50 to 60 with alopecia areata. Some clones in this sample may be carry-over from other donors' samples. CDR3s include the opening cysteine and the closing phenylalanine or tryptophan. D genes are given only for firm matches. The listing skips clone size in some rows; elsewhere it reads once, few, many or a size class.

CDR3aa: CASSSGPQRGSPLHF
CDR3nt: TGTGCCAGCAGTTCGGGACCCCAAAGGGGTTCACCCCTCCACTTT
j_gene: TRBJ1-6
d_gene: NA
abundance: many
v_gene: TRBV12-3/TRBV12-4

CDR3aa: CASSQSQDWSRTNTEAFF
CDR3nt: TGCGCCAGCAGTCAATCCCAGGACTGGAGTAGGACGAACACTGAAGCTTTCTTT
j_gene: TRBJ1-1
d_gene: NA
abundance: NA
v_gene: TRBV23-1

CDR3aa: CASSYRTARIRGNEQFF
CDR3nt: TGTGCCAGCAGCTATAGGACAGCAAGGATCCGAGGCAATGAGCAGTTCTTC
j_gene: TRBJ2-1
d_gene: NA
abundance: NA
v_gene: TRBV7-9

CDR3aa: CASSRTGGAGGYGYTF
CDR3nt: TGTGCCAGCAGCCGGACAGGGGGCGCGGGTGGCTATGGCTACACCTTC
j_gene: TRBJ1-2
d_gene: TRBD1
abundance: many
v_gene: TRBV3-1

CDR3aa: CASSDPFSGANVLTF
CDR3nt: TGTGCCAGCAGTGACCCCTTTTCTGGGGCCAACGTCCTGACTTTC
j_gene: TRBJ2-6
d_gene: NA
abundance: many
v_gene: TRBV6-2/TRBV6-3

CDR3aa: CSARVIQGHGYTF
CDR3nt: TGCAGTGCTAGAGTTATCCAGGGACATGGCTACACCTTC
j_gene: TRBJ1-2
d_gene: NA
abundance: NA
v_gene: TRBV20-1

CDR3aa: CSVLRPGTGKAGELFF
CDR3nt: TGCAGCGTTCTTCGTCCCGGGACAGGGAAGGCCGGGGAGCTGTTTTTT
j_gene: TRBJ2-2
d_gene: TRBD1
abundance: many
v_gene: TRBV29-1

CDR3aa: CASSLLSQETQYF
CDR3nt: TGTGCCAGCAGTCTATTGTCCCAAGAGACCCAGTACTTC
j_gene: TRBJ2-5
d_gene: NA
abundance: few
v_gene: TRBV28

CDR3aa: CASSPGTGDQPQHF
CDR3nt: TGTGCCAGCAGCCCGGGAACAGGCGACCAGCCCCAGCATTTT
j_gene: TRBJ1-5
d_gene: NA
abundance: many
v_gene: TRBV4-2

CDR3aa: CASSQRGELQPQHF
CDR3nt: TGTGCCAGCAGTCAGAGGGGTGAGCTTCAGCCCCAGCATTTT
j_gene: TRBJ1-5
d_gene: NA
abundance: few
v_gene: TRBV6-8

CDR3aa: CASSLLRSSYNEQFF
CDR3nt: TGTGCCAGCAGCCTTTTGCGGAGCTCCTACAATGAGCAGTTCTTC
j_gene: TRBJ2-1
d_gene: NA
abundance: many
v_gene: TRBV7-6

CDR3aa: CASSPRIHGANVLTF
CDR3nt: TGTGCCAGCTCACCACGGATTCACGGGGCCAACGTCCTGACTTTC
j_gene: TRBJ2-6
d_gene: NA
abundance: NA
v_gene: TRBV18

CDR3aa: CASSPTGGYQPQHF
CDR3nt: TGTGCCAGCAGTCCTACAGGGGGTTATCAGCCCCAGCATTTT
j_gene: TRBJ1-5
d_gene: TRBD1
abundance: many
v_gene: TRBV27

CDR3aa: CASSLAQGNTEAFF
CDR3nt: TGTGCCAGCAGCTTAGCCCAGGGAAACACTGAAGCTTTCTTT
j_gene: TRBJ1-1
d_gene: NA
abundance: many
v_gene: TRBV7-6

CDR3aa: CSVADIQETQYF
CDR3nt: TGCAGCGTAGCCGACATTCAAGAGACCCAGTACTTC
j_gene: TRBJ2-5
d_gene: NA
abundance: NA
v_gene: TRBV29-1

CDR3aa: CASSPRLGTNEKLFF
CDR3nt: TGTGCCAGCAGCCCACGGCTGGGAACTAATGAAAAACTGTTTTTT
j_gene: TRBJ1-4
d_gene: NA
abundance: many
v_gene: TRBV7-2

CDR3aa: CSASVSGRYEQYF
CDR3nt: TGCAGTGCTAGTGTTAGCGGGAGGTACGAGCAGTACTTC
j_gene: TRBJ2-7
d_gene: TRBD2
abundance: NA
v_gene: TRBV20-1

CDR3aa: CASRGANTGELFF
CDR3nt: TGCGCCAGCCGCGGGGCGAACACCGGGGAGCTGTTTTTT
j_gene: TRBJ2-2
d_gene: NA
abundance: many
v_gene: TRBV10-2

CDR3aa: CASSEGPGTGSYGYTF
CDR3nt: TGTGCCAGCAGTGAAGGACCCGGGACAGGGAGTTATGGCTACACCTTC
j_gene: TRBJ1-2
d_gene: TRBD1
abundance: NA
v_gene: TRBV2